The source of this T cell receptor beta chain is a study of early T cells in non-severe SARS-CoV-2 infection. TCRdb reprocessed the 5' RACE reads via MiXCR and lists one record per CDR3 protein. The sample carries about 60,000 distinct CDR3 sequences, 5.6% recorded once. Study findings and constraints: VDJdb matching, biased toward anti-spike CD8 responses, missed private and CD4 specificities.

CDR3 size: 12 residues. Germline CDR1 and CDR2: DFQATT and SNEGSKA (reference sequence). V was pared by 5 bases and J by 1 base, with 8 bases between. This clonotype has ten or more counts. The target antigen is unknown. Sequencing was carried out using whole blood. This rearrangement joins TRBV20-1 to TRBJ1-1; possible D gene TRBD1, 6 bases. The sequence derives from an adult who was a healthcare worker with PCR-confirmed SARS-CoV-2 infection or an uninfected control (not recorded which). CDR3 protein: CSAFRGNTEAFF. CDR3 sequence (DNA): TGCAGTGCTTTCAGGGGGAACACTGAAGCTTTCTTT.